The following is a T cell receptor (beta chain) sequence with its context. Its antigen specificity is not known. Per-nucleotide qualities are absent, and no much larger clonotype sits a single base away. The sample's treatment or condition label is to be understood as: in vitro stimulation with specific CMV peptide epitopes to enrich CMV-specific T cells. Taken from cysteine to phenylalanine, the CDR3 has 16 residues. CDR3 DNA is the only sequence kept; it has 48 bases, read in frame from the first base. The V and J ends are trimmed by 6 bases and 2 bases, leaving 17 bases between them. The run used an Illumina HiSeq 1500. The raw public reads went through TCRdb reprocessing: fastp at Q25, MiXCR clone calling, in-frame beta chains kept. Every entry covers one CDR3 protein and lists the most common genes and DNA from its rows. In this sample the table shows about 920,000 distinct CDR3 sequences, around a third of which occur a single time. The top ten clonotypes cover more than 13% of the sample.

This sample was included in a study of T cell repertoires in cytomegalovirus infection (dated by TCRdb to the late 2010s). Describing the broader study: Recently identified HLA-C-restricted CMV epitopes, whose presentation resists viral immunomodulation, were targeted by peptide stimulations together with well-studied HLA-B-restricted epitopes. Donor HLA type was relevant to the analysis, because carriage of CMV infection together with the matching HLA type was indicated by public TCR beta signatures.

The paper's findings and limits, for the study overall: The ex vivo response was dominated by HLA-C-restricted CMV-specific TCR beta clonotypes, and the single most frequent clonotype in two of eight donors was supplied by these HLA-C-restricted clonotypes. Cumulative frequency of public TCR beta family members discriminated carriers of CMV infection plus the relevant HLA type in this cohort and an independent approximately 360-donor cohort.

This chain is built from TRBV12-3 or TRBV12-4 and TRBJ2-1; possibly the D gene is TRBD2, per 7 matching bases. The clonotype comes from a human donor in good health (CMV status not recorded). Some clones in this sample may be carry-over from other donors' samples. The sequences come from cultured CD8+ T cells from PBMCs, collected from culture after CMV antigen stimulation. The CDR3 region: CASRSRMGGPYNEQFF. The DNA sequence is as follows: TGTGCCAGCAGATCCCGGATGGGGGGGCCCTACAATGAGCAGTTCTTC.